The 29 T cell receptor beta chains below all came from one sample that was sequenced in a study of T-cell reconstitution after alpha-beta-depleted transplantation in children. Molecular barcoding with unique molecular identifiers was used for the TCRbeta library. One entry per CDR3 protein, called by TCRdb with MiXCR from the PCR reads. The table has about 240,000 distinct CDR3 sequences, more than 10% seen once. The sample consisted of PBMCs from the stem cell graft donor, taken from the stem cell graft. The source of these receptors is a human donor who donated a stem cell graft to a child with acute lymphoblastic leukemia.

In this sample, this clonotype turned up many times. The rearrangement uses TRBV10-3 and TRBJ2-5; TRBD2 matches 7 bases. After removal of 2 bases from V and 4 bases from J, the junction contained 13 bases not matched to a gene. This CDR3 comprises 17 residues. Per germline, CDR1 ENHRY and CDR2 SYGVKD. Written as DNA, the CDR3 is TGTGCCATCAGTGAGGGTAGAGGGAGCGCGGGGGTAGAGACCCAGTACTTC. Translation: CAISEGRGSAGVETQYF.

This clonotype was counted many times. V usage is TRBV7-9 and J usage is TRBJ2-1, with TRBD2 identical over 10 bases. V shed 5 bases and J 9 bases; nucleotides not matched to a gene: 10. This CDR3 has 15 amino acids. Germline assignment: CDR1 SEHNR and CDR2 FQNEAQ (reference sequence). The CDR3 is CASSTRTSGEGEQFF. For the CDR3, the DNA is TGTGCCAGCAGCACCAGGACTAGCGGCGAGGGTGAGCAGTTCTTC.

This clonotype was seen many times. J is TRBJ2-2 and V is TRBV12-3 or TRBV12-4, with D possibly matching TRBD1 (5 bases). This CDR3 region has 15 residues. V was shortened by 3 bases and J by 1 base, with 9 bases between the two germline ends. The CDR3 sequence: CASSFGQGNTGELFF. The CDR3 DNA reads TGTGCCAGCAGTTTTGGGCAGGGGAACACCGGGGAGCTGTTTTTT.

This clonotype was detected ten times or more. This chain uses TRBV6-1 with TRBJ1-3; a weak D match, TRBD1 (5 bases). This CDR3 is 15 amino acids long. CDR1 and CDR2 from the germline V gene are MNHNS and SASEGT. The V end was cut by 6 bases, the J end by 2 bases, with 14 bases between. CDR3 nucleotide sequence: TGTGCCAGCAGAAGGGGCAGGGACGCTGGAAACACCATATATTTT. Protein sequence: CASRRGRDAGNTIYF.

This clonotype was observed at least ten times. The V and J genes are TRBV3-1 and TRBJ2-1; D unresolved. Germline assignment: CDR1 LGHDT and CDR2 YNNKEL (reference sequence). Trimming left V 1 base short and J 7 bases short, with 11 bases between. The CDR3 spans 14 residues. In DNA form, the CDR3 reads TGTGCCAGCAGCCAAGGGTCGGGTAGGAATGAGCAGTTCTTC. Its protein product is CASSQGSGRNEQFF.

Turning to this clonotype: Relative to the germline gene, one junction end is altered; a read error may explain this. This chain connects TRBV6-5 to TRBJ1-2; unclear D gene. The V gene's germline CDR1 is MNHEY and CDR2 SVGAGI. The CDR3 runs 14 residues. The CDR3 here is CSSSYSGLNYGYTF. CDR3 nucleotides: TGTTCCAGCAGTTACTCGGGATTGAACTATGGCTACACCTTC.

This clonotype was observed at least ten times. This chain uses TRBV3-1 with TRBJ2-2; 9 bases match TRBD2. V was clipped by 5 bases and J by 2 bases; unmatched bases: 3. Germline loops: CDR1 LGHDT, CDR2 YNNKEL (reference sequence). The CDR3 is made up of 15 amino acids. The CDR3 coding sequence is TGTGCCAGCAGCTACGGGACTAGCAACACCGGGGAGCTGTTTTTT. Its protein product is CASSYGTSNTGELFF.

This clonotype showed up many times. The V gene is TRBV30, the J gene TRBJ1-5; TRBD1 is a possible D gene (6 bases). From germline, CDR1 is GTSNPN and CDR2 SVGIG (reference sequence). Trimming pared 4 bases from V and 3 bases from J, leaving 13 bases between. The CDR3 covers 14 residues. The CDR3 region has the DNA TGTGCCTGGACTACAGGGCGGAACAATCAGCCCCAGCATTTT. Amino acids: CAWTTGRNNQPQHF.

This clonotype was detected ten times or more. V gene TRBV4-2 combines with J gene TRBJ2-7; no clear D gene. Germline CDR1 reads LGHNA; CDR2 reads YNFKEQ. Trimming cost V 0 bases and J 1 base, with 16 bases left between them. The CDR3 sequence is 17 residues long. The DNA for the CDR3 is TGTGCCAGCAGCCAAGAATTAGGCGGAGTCGGATCCTACGAGCAGTACTTC. Protein sequence: CASSQELGGVGSYEQYF.

This clonotype was observed many times. CDR3 residues: CASSLTGGFNYGYTF. CDR3 DNA sequence: TGTGCCAGCAGCTTGACAGGGGGTTTCAACTATGGCTACACCTTC. The chain employs TRBV5-5 and TRBJ1-2; 8 nucleotides line up with TRBD1. CDR3 length: 15 residues. Germline trimming cut 1 base from V and 2 bases from J; bases unmatched to any gene: 4. Germline loops: CDR1 SGHKS, CDR2 YYEKEE (reference sequence).

The table lists this clonotype with many counts. CDR3 in amino acids: CSASQADFNGYTF. The CDR3 nucleotides read TGCAGTGCTAGCCAGGCAGATTTTAATGGCTACACCTTC. J is TRBJ1-2 and V is TRBV20-1; D is ambiguous. Trimming stripped 3 bases from V and 6 bases from J, with 14 bases between. The CDR3 loop spans 13 amino acids. Germline V gives CDR1 DFQATT, CDR2 SNEGSKA (reference sequence).

This clonotype was counted at least ten times. The chain joins TRBV7-2 to TRBJ2-7, with D tentatively TRBD1 (5 bases). The V end lost 5 bases, the J end lost 0 bases, and 14 bases lay between the germline ends. Germline-derived CDR1 and CDR2 are SGHTA and FQGNSA. CDR3 length: 15 residues. CDR3 amino acids: CASSLGAGISYEQYF. The CDR3 DNA reads TGTGCCAGCAGCCTTGGGGCAGGGATCTCCTACGAGCAGTACTTC.

This clonotype was picked up many times. The chain has TRBV5-1 and TRBJ1-1; the D is unclear. The germline V gene has CDR1 SGHRS and CDR2 YFSETQ. The CDR3 runs 16 residues. V lost 4 bases and J 5 bases, leaving 21 bases between the germline ends. The CDR3 region is CASSLVGRSGRTEAFF. CDR3 nucleotide sequence: TGCGCCAGCAGCCTCGTGGGGAGGAGTGGACGAACTGAAGCTTTCTTT.

This clonotype has a count of ten or more. The chain recombines TRBV12-3 or TRBV12-4 with TRBJ1-2, with D unresolved. CDR3 length: 15 amino acids. Trimming stripped 2 bases from V and 7 bases from J, with 17 bases between. CDR3 coding DNA: TGTGCCAGCAGTTTAACCCCGGACCCTCGGGGTGGCTACACCTTC. Its protein is CASSLTPDPRGGYTF.

This clonotype was counted ten times or more. At one boundary the junction diverges from the germline segment, which might be a read error. The CDR3 DNA follows: TGTGCCAGCAGCCTAGCCCCTTCTTTGGCTGGCACAGATACGCAGTATTTT. This translates into CASSLAPSLAGTDTQYF. V and J are TRBV7-2 and TRBJ2-3; maybe TRBD2 (5 bases). CDR1 is SGHTA and CDR2 is FQGNSA in the germline V gene. This CDR3 spans 17 amino acids.

This clonotype was found many times. The chain joins TRBV28 to TRBJ2-7, with 7 bases identical to TRBD2. V gave up 5 bases and J gave up 2 bases; unmatched junction bases: 9. The CDR3 spans 15 residues. The germline CDR1 and CDR2 sequences are MDHEN and SYDVKM. The CDR3 sequence: CASSPIAGFTYEQYF. The CDR3 DNA reads as TGTGCCAGCAGTCCCATAGCGGGTTTTACCTACGAGCAGTACTTC.

The sample holds many counts of this clonotype. This CDR3 reads CSANGGGIEKQYF. Written as DNA, the CDR3 is TGCAGTGCGAACGGTGGGGGGATTGAGAAGCAGTACTTC. The chain is built from TRBV20-1 and TRBJ2-7; a possible D gene is TRBD2 (6 bases). Germline V gives CDR1 DFQATT, CDR2 SNEGSKA (reference sequence). The CDR3 consists of 13 residues. V was cut by 6 bases and J by 8 bases, with 20 bases left in between.

This clonotype turned up a few times. This chain uses TRBV12-3 or TRBV12-4 with TRBJ2-7; D is possibly TRBD1 (6 bases). CDR3 length: 15 amino acids. V was pared by 4 bases and J by 7 bases, with 20 bases between. The CDR3 region is CASSYPKETGKEQYF. The CDR3, as DNA: TGTGCCAGCAGTTACCCTAAAGAAACAGGGAAAGAGCAGTACTTC.

This clonotype has ten or more counts. V is TRBV7-9 and J is TRBJ2-3, with 9 bases matching TRBD2. CDR3 length: 14 amino acids. Germline CDR1 reads SEHNR; CDR2 reads FQNEAQ (reference sequence). After removal of 5 bases from V and 2 bases from J, the junction contained 2 bases not matched to a gene. This CDR3 reads CASSPSGTTDTQYF. The DNA for the CDR3 is TGTGCCAGCAGCCCTAGCGGGACCACAGATACGCAGTATTTT.

This clonotype showed up many times. The chain couples TRBV7-2 to TRBJ2-1, with 8 bases that match TRBD2. CDR1 is SGHTA and CDR2 is FQGNSA in the germline V gene. This CDR3 contains 16 residues. Trimming at V came to 5 bases and at J to 2 bases, leaving 8 bases not matched to a gene. The CDR3 sequence: CASSLMGGGPYNEQFF. The CDR3 DNA sequence: TGTGCCAGCAGCCTCATGGGCGGGGGGCCCTACAATGAGCAGTTCTTC.

There are many counts of this clonotype. The rearrangement links TRBV6-5 to TRBJ1-6; no firm D call. The V gene lost 0 bases and the J gene lost 0 bases, with 6 bases spanning the gap. The CDR3 loop spans 16 amino acids. Germline lookup yields CDR1 MNHEY and CDR2 SVGAGI. The CDR3 reads CASSYSGNSYNSPLHF. The DNA for the CDR3 is TGTGCCAGCAGTTACTCGGGGAACTCCTATAATTCACCCCTCCACTTT.

This clonotype was found many times. CDR3 nucleotide sequence: TGTGCCAGCAGCCCGGGACAGGGAAACACCATATATTTT. Amino acids: CASSPGQGNTIYF. The chain carries TRBV7-2 and TRBJ1-3; 7 positions match TRBD1. Germline CDR1 is SGHTA and CDR2 is FQGNSA. The length of the CDR3 is 13 residues. The trim removed 5 bases at V and 4 bases at J, leaving 2 bases unmatched.

The gene calls are TRBV24-1 and TRBJ2-3; possibly TRBD1 for D (7 bases). The CDR3 spans 16 residues. V was clipped by 4 bases and J by 5 bases, with 18 bases between them. Germline values: CDR1 KGHDR, CDR2 SFDVKD. CDR3: CATSDWGQSGEDTQYF. The CDR3 bases are TGTGCCACCAGTGACTGGGGACAGTCGGGGGAAGATACGCAGTATTTT.

This clonotype was picked up many times. V and J are TRBV5-1 and TRBJ2-7; no firm D call. Trimming cost V 2 bases and J 1 base, with 10 bases left between them. The CDR3 spans 14 residues. Germline loops: CDR1 SGHRS, CDR2 YFSETQ. CDR3 nucleotide sequence: TGCGCCAGCAGCTTCGAGACACAATCCTACGAGCAGTACTTC. This codes for CASSFETQSYEQYF.

This clonotype occurred many times. V gene TRBV5-1 combines with J gene TRBJ2-3, with D maybe TRBD1 (5 bases). The CDR3 consists of 16 residues. Trimming took 0 bases from V and 0 from J, leaving 11 bases between them. Germline V lookup: CDR1 SGHRS, CDR2 YFSETQ. CDR3 DNA: TGCGCCAGCAGCTTGGCAAGGGGCTTTAGCACAGATACGCAGTATTTT. This encodes CASSLARGFSTDTQYF.

In this sample, this clonotype turned up many times. The chain has TRBV20-1 and TRBJ2-1; either TRBD1 or TRBD2 may fit D (5 bases each). This CDR3 is 15 amino acids long. CDR1 DFQATT and CDR2 SNEGSKA come from the germline V gene (reference sequence). V was clipped by 4 bases and J by 2 bases, with 15 bases between them. The CDR3 loop is CSATSFRDAYNEQFF. CDR3 coding DNA: TGCAGTGCTACCTCATTCCGGGACGCCTACAATGAGCAGTTCTTC.

A remark on this clonotype: A read error may account for a junction end that differs from germline. The chain joins TRBV5-5 to TRBJ2-5; D is perhaps TRBD1 or TRBD2 (5 bases each). CDR1 and CDR2 from the germline V gene are SGHKS and YYEKEE (reference sequence). This CDR3 contains 14 residues. The CDR3 loop reads CANSLRRGGETQYF. The CDR3, as DNA: TGTGCCAACAGCTTGAGACGGGGCGGGGAGACCCAGTACTTC.

This clonotype was seen many times. This chain joins TRBV29-1 and TRBJ2-5, with D possibly being TRBD1 (6 bases). The CDR3 is 14 residues long. Trimming pared 2 bases from V and 4 bases from J, leaving 14 bases between. In germline, CDR1 is SQVTM, CDR2 ANQGSEA. CDR3 bases: TGCAGCGTTGAAAAAAGGGGGTTCGGAGAGACCCAGTACTTC. This translates into CSVEKRGFGETQYF.

The table lists this clonotype with many counts. The V gene is TRBV7-2, the J gene TRBJ2-7; D is ambiguous. CDR1 and CDR2 (germline): SGHTA, FQGNSA. This CDR3 region has 13 residues. Trimming took off 2 bases at V and 3 bases at J, with 8 bases between the two ends. The CDR3 is CASSLNSRYEQYF. CDR3 nucleotide sequence: TGTGCCAGCAGCTTAAACAGTCGCTACGAGCAGTACTTC. The whole variable domain, filled in from reference TRBV7-2 and TRBJ2-7, reads GAGVSQSPSNKVTEKGKDVELRCDPISGHTALYWYRQSLGQGLEFLIYFQGNSAPDKSGLPSDRFSAERTGGSVSTLTIQRTQQEDSAVYLCASSLNSRYEQYFGPGTRLTVT.